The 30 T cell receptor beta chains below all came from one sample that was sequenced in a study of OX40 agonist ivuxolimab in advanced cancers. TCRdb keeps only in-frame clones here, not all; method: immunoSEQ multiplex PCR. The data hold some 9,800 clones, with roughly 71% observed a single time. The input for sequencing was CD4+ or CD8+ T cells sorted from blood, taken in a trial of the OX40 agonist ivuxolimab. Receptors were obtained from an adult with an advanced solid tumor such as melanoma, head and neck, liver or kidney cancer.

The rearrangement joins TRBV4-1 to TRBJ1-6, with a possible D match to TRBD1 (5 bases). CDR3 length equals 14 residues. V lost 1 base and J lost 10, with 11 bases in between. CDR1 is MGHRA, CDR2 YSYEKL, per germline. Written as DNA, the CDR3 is TGCGCCAGCAGCCAAGTGGGGGTGGAATCACCCCTCCACTTT. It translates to CASSQVGVESPLHF.

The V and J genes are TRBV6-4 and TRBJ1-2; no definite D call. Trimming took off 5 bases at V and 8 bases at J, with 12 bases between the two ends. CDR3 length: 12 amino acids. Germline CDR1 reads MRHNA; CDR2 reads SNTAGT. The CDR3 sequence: CASSSATLGYTF. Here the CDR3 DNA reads TGTGCCAGCAGTTCGGCCACGTTAGGCTACACCTTC.

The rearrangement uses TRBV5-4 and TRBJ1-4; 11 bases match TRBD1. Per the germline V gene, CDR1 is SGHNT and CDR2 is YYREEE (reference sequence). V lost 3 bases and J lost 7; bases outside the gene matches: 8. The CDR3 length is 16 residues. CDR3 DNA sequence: TGTGCCAGCAGCTCCTTCGGACAGGGGGCGCGTGAAAAACTGTTTTTT. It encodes CASSSFGQGAREKLFF.

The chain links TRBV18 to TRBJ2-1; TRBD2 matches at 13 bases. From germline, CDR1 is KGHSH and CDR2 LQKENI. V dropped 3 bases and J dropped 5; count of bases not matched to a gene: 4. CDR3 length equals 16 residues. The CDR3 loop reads CASSPELAGGNNEQFF. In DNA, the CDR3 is TGTGCCAGCTCACCGGAACTAGCGGGGGGGAACAATGAGCAGTTCTTC.

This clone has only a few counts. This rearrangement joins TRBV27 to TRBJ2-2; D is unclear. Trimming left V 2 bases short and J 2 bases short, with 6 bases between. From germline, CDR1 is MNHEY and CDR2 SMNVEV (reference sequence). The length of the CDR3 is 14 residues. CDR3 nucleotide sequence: TGTGCCAGCAGTTTAAGTGGAAACACCGGGGAGCTGTTTTTT. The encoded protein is CASSLSGNTGELFF.

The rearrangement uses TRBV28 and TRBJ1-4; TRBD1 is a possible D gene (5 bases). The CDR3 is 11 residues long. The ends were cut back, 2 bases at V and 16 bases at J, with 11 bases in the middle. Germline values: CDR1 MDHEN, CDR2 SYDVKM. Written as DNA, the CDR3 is TGTGCCAGCAGTTTAATCCAGGGCCCGTTTTTT. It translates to CASSLIQGPFF.

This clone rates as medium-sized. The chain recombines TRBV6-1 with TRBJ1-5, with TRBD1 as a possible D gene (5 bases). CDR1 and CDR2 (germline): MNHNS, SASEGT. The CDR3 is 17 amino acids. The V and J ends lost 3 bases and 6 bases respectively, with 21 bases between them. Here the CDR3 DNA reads TGTGCCAGCAGTGAGCTCGGGGCAGGGATGGAGGGTCAGCCCCAGCATTTT. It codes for CASSELGAGMEGQPQHF.

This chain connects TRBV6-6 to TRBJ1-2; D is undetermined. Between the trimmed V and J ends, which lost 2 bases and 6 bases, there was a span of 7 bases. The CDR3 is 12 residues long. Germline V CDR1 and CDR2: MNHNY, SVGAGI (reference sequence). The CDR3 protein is CASSYREDGYTF. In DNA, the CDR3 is TGTGCCAGCAGTTACCGTGAGGATGGCTACACCTTC.

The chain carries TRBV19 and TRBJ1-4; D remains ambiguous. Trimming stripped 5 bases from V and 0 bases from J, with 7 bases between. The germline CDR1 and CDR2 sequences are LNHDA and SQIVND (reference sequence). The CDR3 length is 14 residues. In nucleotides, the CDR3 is TGTGCCAGTAGTTACTCATCAACTAATGAAAAACTGTTTTTT. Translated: CASSYSSTNEKLFF.

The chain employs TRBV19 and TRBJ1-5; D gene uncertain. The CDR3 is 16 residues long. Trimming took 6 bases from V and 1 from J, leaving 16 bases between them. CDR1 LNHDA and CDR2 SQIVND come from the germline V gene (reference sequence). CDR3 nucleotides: TGTGCCAGTAGACCTGAGAGGGCCGGGAGCAATCAGCCCCAGCATTTT. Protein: CASRPERAGSNQPQHF.

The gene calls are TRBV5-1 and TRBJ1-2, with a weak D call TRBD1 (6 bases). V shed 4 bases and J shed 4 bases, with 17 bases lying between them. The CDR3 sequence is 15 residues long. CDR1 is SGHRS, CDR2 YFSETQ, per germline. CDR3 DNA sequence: TGCGCCAGCAGCCCGGGGGCCTCTTTTTCCTATGGCTACACCTTC. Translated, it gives CASSPGASFSYGYTF. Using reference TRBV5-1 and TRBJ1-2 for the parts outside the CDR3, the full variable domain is KAGVTQTPRYLIKTRGQQVTLSCSPISGHRSVSWYQQTPGQGLQFLFEYFSETQRNKGNFPGRFSGRQFSNSRSEMNVSTLELGDSALYLCASSPGASFSYGYTFGSGTRLTVV.

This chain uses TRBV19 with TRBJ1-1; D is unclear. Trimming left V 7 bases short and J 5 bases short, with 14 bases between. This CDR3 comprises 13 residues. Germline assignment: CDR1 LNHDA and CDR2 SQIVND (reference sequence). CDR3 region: CASMFVEGTEAFF. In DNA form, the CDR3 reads TGTGCCAGTATGTTCGTGGAGGGTACTGAAGCTTTCTTT.

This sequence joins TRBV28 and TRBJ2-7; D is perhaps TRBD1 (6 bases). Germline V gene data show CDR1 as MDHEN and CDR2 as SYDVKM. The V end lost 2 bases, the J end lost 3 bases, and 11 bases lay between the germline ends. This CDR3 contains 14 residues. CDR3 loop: CASSLTGSGYEQYF. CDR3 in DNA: TGTGCCAGCAGTTTAACAGGGAGCGGCTACGAGCAGTACTTC.

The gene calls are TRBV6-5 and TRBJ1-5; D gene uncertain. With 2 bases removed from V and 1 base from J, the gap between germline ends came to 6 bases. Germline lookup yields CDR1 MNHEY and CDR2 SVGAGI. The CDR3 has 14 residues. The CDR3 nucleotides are TGTGCCAGCAGTTACAGGAGGAGCAATCAGCCCCAGCATTTT. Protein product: CASSYRRSNQPQHF.

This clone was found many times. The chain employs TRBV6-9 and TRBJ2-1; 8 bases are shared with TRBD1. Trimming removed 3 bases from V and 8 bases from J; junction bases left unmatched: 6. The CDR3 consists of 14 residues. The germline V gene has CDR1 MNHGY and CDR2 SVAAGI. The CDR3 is CASSYRQGQDEQFF. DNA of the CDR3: TGTGCCAGCAGTTACAGACAGGGGCAGGATGAGCAGTTCTTC.

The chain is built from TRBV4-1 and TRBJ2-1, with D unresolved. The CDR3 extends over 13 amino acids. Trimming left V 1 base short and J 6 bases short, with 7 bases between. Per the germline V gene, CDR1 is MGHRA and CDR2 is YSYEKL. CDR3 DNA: TGCGCCAGCAGCCAAGTTGTAGGCAATGAGCAGTTCTTC. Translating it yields CASSQVVGNEQFF.

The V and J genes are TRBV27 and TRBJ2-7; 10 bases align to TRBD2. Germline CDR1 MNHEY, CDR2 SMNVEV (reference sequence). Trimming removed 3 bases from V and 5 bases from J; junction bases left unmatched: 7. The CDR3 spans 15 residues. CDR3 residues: CASSFSWLAGDEQYF. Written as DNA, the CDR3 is TGTGCCAGCAGTTTCTCTTGGCTAGCGGGAGACGAGCAGTACTTC.

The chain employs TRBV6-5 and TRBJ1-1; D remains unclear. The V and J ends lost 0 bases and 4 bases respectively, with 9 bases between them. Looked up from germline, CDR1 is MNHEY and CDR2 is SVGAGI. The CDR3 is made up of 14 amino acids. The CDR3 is CASSYSGGGTEAFF. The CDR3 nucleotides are TGTGCCAGCAGTTACTCAGGTGGCGGCACTGAAGCTTTCTTT.

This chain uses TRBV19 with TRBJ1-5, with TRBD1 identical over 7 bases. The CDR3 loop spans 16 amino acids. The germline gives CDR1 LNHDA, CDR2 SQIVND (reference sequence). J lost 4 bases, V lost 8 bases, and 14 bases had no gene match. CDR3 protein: CASLHQGGAGNQPQHF. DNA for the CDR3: TGTGCCAGTCTTCACCAGGGGGGCGCTGGAAATCAGCCCCAGCATTTT.

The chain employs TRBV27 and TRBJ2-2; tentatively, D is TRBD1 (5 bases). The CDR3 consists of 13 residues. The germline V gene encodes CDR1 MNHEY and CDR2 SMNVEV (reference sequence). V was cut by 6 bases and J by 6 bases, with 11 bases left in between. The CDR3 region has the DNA TGTGCCAGCAGCGGCAGGGAAGCCGGGGAGCTGTTTTTT. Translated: CASSGREAGELFF.

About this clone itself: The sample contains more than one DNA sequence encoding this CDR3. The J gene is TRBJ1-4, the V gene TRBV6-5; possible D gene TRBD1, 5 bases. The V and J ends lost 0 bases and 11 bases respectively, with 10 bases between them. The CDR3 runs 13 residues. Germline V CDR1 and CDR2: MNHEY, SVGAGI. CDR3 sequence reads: CASSYSSGGKLFF. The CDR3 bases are TGTGCCAGCAGTTACTCGAGTGGGGGGAAACTGTTTTTT.

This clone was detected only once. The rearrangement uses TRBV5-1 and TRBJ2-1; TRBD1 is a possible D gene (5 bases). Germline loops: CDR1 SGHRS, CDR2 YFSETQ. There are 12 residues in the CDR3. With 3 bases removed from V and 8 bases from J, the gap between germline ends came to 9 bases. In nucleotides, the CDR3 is TGCGCCAGCAGCTGGCTAGGGGATGAGCAGTTCTTC. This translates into CASSWLGDEQFF. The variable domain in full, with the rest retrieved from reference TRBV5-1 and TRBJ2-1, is KAGVTQTPRYLIKTRGQQVTLSCSPISGHRSVSWYQQTPGQGLQFLFEYFSETQRNKGNFPGRFSGRQFSNSRSEMNVSTLELGDSALYLCASSWLGDEQFFGPGTRLTVL.

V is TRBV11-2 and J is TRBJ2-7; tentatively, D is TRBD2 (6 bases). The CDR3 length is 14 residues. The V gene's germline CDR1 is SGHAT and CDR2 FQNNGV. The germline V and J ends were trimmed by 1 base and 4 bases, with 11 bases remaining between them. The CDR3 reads CASSLVGAGYEQYF. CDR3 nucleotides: TGTGCCAGCAGCTTAGTAGGGGCGGGATACGAGCAGTACTTC.

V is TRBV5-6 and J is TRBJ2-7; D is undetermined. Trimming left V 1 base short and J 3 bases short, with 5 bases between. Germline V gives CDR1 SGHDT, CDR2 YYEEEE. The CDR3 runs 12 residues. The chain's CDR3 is CASSLWNYEQYF. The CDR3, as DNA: TGTGCCAGCAGCTTGTGGAACTACGAGCAGTACTTC.

This CDR3 reads CASSRAWGEADTQYF. The DNA of the CDR3 is TGTGCCAGCAGCAGGGCGTGGGGTGAGGCAGATACGCAGTATTTT. V and J are TRBV5-3 and TRBJ2-3; perhaps TRBD1 as D (5 bases). TRBV5-3 is identified as an open reading frame with a role that is uncertain. V lost 8 bases to trimming and J lost 4 bases, with 20 bases between them. The CDR3 is made up of 15 amino acids.

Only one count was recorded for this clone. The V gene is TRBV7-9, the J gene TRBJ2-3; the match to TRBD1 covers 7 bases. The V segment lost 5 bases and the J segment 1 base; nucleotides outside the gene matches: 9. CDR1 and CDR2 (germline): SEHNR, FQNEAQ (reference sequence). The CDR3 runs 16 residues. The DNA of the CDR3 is TGTGCCAGCAGCGATCCACAGGGGAGCGGCACAGATACGCAGTATTTT. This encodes CASSDPQGSGTDTQYF. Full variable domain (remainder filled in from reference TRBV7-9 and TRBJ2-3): DTGVSQNPRHKITKRGQNVTFRCDPISEHNRLYWYRQTLGQGPEFLTYFQNEAQLEKSRLLSDRFSAERPKGSFSTLEIQRTEQGDSAMYLCASSDPQGSGTDTQYFGPGTRLTVL.

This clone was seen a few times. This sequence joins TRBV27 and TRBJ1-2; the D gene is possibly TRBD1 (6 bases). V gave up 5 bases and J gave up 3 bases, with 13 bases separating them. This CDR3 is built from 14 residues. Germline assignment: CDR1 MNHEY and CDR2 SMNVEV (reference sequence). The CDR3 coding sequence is TGTGCCAGCAGTGGGATCGGACAGCACTATGGCTACACCTTC. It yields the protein CASSGIGQHYGYTF.

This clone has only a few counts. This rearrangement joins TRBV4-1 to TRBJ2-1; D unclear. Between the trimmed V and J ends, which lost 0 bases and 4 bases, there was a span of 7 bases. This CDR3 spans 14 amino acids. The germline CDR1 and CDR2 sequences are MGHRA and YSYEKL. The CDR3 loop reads CASSQEPNYNEQFF. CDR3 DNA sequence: TGCGCCAGCAGCCAAGAACCAAATTACAATGAGCAGTTCTTC.

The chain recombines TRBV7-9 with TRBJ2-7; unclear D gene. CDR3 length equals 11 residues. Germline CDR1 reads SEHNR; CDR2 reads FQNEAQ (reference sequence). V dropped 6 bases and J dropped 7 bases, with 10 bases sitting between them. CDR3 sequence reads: CASSSIGEQYF. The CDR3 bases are TGTGCCAGCAGTTCGATTGGGGAGCAGTACTTC.

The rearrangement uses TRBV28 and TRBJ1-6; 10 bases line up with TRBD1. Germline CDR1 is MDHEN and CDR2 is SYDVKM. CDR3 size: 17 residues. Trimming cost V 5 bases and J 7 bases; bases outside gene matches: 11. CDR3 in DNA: TGTGCCAGCAGTGACCTCGACGGGACAGGGGTAAATTCACCCCTCCACTTT. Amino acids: CASSDLDGTGVNSPLHF.